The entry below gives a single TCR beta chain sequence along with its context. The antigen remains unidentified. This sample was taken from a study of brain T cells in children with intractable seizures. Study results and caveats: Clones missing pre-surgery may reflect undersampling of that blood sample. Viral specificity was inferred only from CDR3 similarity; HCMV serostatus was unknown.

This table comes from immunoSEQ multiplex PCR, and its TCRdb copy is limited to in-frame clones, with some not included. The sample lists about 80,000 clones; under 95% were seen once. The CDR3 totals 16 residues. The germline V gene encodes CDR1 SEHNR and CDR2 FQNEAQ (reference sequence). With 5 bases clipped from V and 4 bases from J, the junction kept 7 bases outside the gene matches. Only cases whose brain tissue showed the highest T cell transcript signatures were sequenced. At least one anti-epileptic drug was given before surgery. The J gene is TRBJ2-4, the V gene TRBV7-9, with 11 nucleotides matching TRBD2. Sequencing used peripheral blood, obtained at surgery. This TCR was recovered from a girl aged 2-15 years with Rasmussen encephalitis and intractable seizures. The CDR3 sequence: CASSPLAGGIKNIQYF. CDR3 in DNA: TGTGCCAGCAGCCCATTAGCGGGAGGGATTAAAAACATTCAGTACTTC.